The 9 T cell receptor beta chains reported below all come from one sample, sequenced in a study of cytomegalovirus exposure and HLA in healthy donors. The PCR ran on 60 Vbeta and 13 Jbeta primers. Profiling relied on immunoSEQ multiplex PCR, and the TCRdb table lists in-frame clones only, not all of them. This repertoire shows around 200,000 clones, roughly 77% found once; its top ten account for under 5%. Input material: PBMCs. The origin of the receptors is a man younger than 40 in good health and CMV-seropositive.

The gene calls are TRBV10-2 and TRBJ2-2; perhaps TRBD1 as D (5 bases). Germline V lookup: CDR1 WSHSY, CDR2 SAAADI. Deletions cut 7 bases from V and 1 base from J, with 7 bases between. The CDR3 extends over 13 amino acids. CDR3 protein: CASTQGNTGELFF. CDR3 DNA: TGCGCCAGCACTCAGGGGAACACCGGGGAGCTGTTTTTT.

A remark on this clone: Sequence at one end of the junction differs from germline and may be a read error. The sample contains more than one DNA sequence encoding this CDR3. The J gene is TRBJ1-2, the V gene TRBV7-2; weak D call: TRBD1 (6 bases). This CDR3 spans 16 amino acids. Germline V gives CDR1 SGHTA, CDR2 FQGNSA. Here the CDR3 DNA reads TGTGCCAGCAGCTTACGAGGGGGGGACTCAATCTATGGCTATACCTTC. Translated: CASSLRGGDSIYGYTF. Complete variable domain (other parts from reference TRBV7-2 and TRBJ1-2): GAGVSQSPSNKVTEKGKDVELRCDPISGHTALYWYRQSLGQGLEFLIYFQGNSAPDKSGLPSDRFSAERTGGSVSTLTIQRTQQEDSAVYLCASSLRGGDSIYGYTFGSGTRLTVV.

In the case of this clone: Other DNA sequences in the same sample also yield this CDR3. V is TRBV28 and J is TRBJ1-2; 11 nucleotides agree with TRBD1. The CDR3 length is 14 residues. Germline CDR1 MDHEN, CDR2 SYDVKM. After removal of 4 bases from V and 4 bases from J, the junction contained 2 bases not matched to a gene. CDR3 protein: CASSSGQGGYGYTF. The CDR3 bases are TGTGCCAGCAGTTCGGGACAGGGGGGCTATGGCTACACCTTC.

This chain's CDR3 is CASTEGGSTETQYF. The CDR3 DNA sequence: TGTGCCAGCACCGAAGGAGGAAGCACGGAGACCCAGTACTTC. This chain links TRBV28 with TRBJ2-5, with D possibly being TRBD2 (5 bases). Germline V gene data show CDR1 as MDHEN and CDR2 as SYDVKM. The CDR3 length is 14 residues. V lost 7 bases to trimming and J lost 5 bases, with 17 bases between them.

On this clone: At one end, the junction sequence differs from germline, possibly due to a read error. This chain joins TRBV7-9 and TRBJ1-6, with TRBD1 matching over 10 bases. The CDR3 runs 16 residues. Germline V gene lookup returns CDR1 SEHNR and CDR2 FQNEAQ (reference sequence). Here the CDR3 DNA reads TGTTCCAGCAGCACGGGACAGGGGCGACTTAATTCACCCCTCCACTTT. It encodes CSSSTGQGRLNSPLHF.

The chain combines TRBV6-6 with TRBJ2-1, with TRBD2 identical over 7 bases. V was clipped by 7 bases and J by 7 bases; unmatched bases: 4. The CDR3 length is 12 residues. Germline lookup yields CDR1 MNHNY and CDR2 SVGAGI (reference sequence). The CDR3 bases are TGTGCCAGCACTCGGGGGGAGAATGAGCAGTTCTTC. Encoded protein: CASTRGENEQFF.

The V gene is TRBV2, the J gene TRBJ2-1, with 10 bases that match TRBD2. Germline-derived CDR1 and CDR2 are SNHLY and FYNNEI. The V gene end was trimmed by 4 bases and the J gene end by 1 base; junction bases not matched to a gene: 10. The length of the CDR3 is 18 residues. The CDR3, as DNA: TGTGCCAGCAGTGGACAGCGGGGGGGCCTCCTTTCCTACAATGAGCAGTTCTTC. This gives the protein CASSGQRGGLLSYNEQFF.

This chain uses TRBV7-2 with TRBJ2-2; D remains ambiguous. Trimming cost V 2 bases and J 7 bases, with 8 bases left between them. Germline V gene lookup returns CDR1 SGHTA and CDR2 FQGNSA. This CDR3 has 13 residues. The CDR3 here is CASSLIQDGELFF. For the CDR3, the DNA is TGTGCCAGCAGCTTAATTCAGGACGGGGAGCTGTTTTTT.

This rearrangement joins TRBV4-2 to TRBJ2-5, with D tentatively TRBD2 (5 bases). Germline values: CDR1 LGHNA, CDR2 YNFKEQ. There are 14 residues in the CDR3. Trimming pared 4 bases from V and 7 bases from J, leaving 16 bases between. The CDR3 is CASSPMGAPRTQYF. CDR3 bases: TGTGCCAGCAGCCCGATGGGAGCGCCCAGGACCCAGTACTTC.